Listed here is a single TCR beta chain. These data belong to a study of blood T cell repertoires in COVID-19. The CDR3 runs 13 residues. V lost 1 base and J lost 11, with 14 bases in between. Germline V lookup: CDR1 SGDLS, CDR2 YYNGEE. The assay was immunoSEQ multiplex PCR, and TCRdb's table has in-frame clones only and misses some. The sample has approximately 250,000 clones, roughly 90% seen once. This sequence originates from a woman younger than 45 who had recovered from COVID-19. The chain links TRBV9 to TRBJ2-3; a weak D match, TRBD2 (7 bases). What was sequenced was PBMCs or T cells enriched from blood (not recorded which). CDR3 sequence (DNA): TGTGCCAGCAGCGTATCTGTGGGAGGGGGGCAGTATTTT. Amino acids: CASSVSVGGGQYF.